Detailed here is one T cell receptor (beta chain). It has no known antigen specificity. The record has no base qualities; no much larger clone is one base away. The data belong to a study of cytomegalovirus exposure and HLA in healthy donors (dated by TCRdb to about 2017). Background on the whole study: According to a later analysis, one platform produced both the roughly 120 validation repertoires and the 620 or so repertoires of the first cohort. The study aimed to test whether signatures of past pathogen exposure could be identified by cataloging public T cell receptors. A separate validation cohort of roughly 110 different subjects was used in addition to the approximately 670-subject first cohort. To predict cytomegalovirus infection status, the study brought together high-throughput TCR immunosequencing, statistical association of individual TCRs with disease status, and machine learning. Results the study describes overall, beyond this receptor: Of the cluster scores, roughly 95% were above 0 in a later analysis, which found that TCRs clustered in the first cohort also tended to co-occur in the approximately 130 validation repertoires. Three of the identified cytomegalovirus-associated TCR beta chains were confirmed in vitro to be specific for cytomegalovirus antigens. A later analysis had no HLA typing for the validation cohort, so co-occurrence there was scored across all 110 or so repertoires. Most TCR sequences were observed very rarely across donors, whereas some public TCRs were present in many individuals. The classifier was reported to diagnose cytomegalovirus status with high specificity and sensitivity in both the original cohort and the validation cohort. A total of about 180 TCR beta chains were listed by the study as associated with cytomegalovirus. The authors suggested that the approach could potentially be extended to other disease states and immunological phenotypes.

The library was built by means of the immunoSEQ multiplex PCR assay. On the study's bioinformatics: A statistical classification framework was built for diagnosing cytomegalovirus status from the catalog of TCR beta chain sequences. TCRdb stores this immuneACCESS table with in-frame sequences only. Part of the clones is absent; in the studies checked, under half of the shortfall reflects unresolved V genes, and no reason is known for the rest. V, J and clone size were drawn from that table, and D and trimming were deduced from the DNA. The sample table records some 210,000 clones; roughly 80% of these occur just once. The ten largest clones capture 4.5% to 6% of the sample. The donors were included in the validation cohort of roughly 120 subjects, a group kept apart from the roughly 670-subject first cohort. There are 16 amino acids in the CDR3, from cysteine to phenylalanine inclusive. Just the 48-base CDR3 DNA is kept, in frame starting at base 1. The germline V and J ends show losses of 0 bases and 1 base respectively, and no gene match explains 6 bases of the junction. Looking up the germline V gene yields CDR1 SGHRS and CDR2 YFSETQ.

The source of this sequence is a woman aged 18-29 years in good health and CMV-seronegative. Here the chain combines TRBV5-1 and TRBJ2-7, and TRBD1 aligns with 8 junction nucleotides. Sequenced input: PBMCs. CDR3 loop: CASSLAGTGESYEQYF. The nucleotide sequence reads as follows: TGCGCCAGCAGCTTGGCAGGGACAGGTGAATCCTACGAGCAGTACTTC. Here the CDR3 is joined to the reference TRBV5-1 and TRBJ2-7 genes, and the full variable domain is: KAGVTQTPRYLIKTRGQQVTLSCSPISGHRSVSWYQQTPGQGLQFLFEYFSETQRNKGNFPGRFSGRQFSNSRSEMNVSTLELGDSALYLCASSLAGTGESYEQYFGPGTRLTVT.